This T cell receptor beta chain was captured in a study of T cell responses to AZD1222 COVID-19 vaccine. Looking at the study overall: Second doses at about 4 or about 12 weeks were pooled.

Regarding this clone: Its antigen is still unknown.

Sequenced by immunoSEQ multiplex PCR; TCRdb stores in-frame clones only, minus some. In the table there are about 88,000 clones, just over 90% of which are singletons. General study points: It should be noted that donors were predominantly white British and more often female, and clonal diversity was possibly underestimated. Vaccine-associated CD4 TCRs ranged over spike, dominating at 160-218 and 743-854. Regions left unmutated in variants are reportedly the target of nearly half of spike-specific TCRs.

This material consisted of peripheral blood, taken on day 0 of AZD1222 vaccination. This receptor was obtained from an adult in good health.

CDR3 in amino acids: CASSLLRWGGAIYGYTF. Written as DNA, the CDR3 is TGTGCCAGCAGTTTACTACGTTGGGGCGGAGCGATCTATGGCTACACCTTC. The rearrangement joins TRBV28 to TRBJ1-2; TRBD1 might be the D (5 bases). Trimming removed 2 bases at V and 4 bases at J, with 20 bases between. The CDR3 extends over 17 amino acids. Germline assignment: CDR1 MDHEN and CDR2 SYDVKM.